This T cell receptor beta chain comes out of a study of blood T cell repertoires in COVID-19. About the research overall: Some COVID-19 samples were acute and others convalescent; all came from the United States, Italy and Spain. T cells, B-cell-depleted T cells, or PBMCs provided the cDNA or gDNA that served as material.

As handled by the study authors: Quantification of nucleated cells was approximated via reference gene primer amplification. The table came from immunoSEQ multiplex PCR; TCRdb's copy has only in-frame clones and leaves some out. V and J calls and clone size are copied from that table; D and trimming were computed from the DNA. This sample yields roughly 200,000 clones, of which roughly four fifths are seen a single time; about 10% belongs to the top ten. Enrolled during active infection, Seattle patients were then followed longitudinally. The germline V and J ends were trimmed by 5 bases and 8 bases, with 13 bases remaining between them. The CDR3 loop spans 14 amino acids. Germline-derived CDR1 and CDR2 are MNHEY and SMNVEV (reference sequence).

This receptor was identified in a woman in her thirties or forties with COVID-19, enrolled during active disease. The J gene is TRBJ1-6, the V gene TRBV27; D perhaps matches TRBD1 (6 bases). Input material: peripheral blood. The CDR3 loop is CASSGARGYSPLHF. Written as DNA, the CDR3 is TGTGCCAGCAGTGGGGCCAGGGGATATTCACCCCTCCACTTT.